The clone carrying this T cell receptor (beta chain) is a singleton in its sample. Its target is not known. Germline loops: CDR1 SGHNT, CDR2 YYREEE (reference sequence). This CDR3 comprises 16 residues. Trimming left V 4 bases short and J 1 base short, with 14 bases between. The data originate from a study of cytomegalovirus exposure and HLA in healthy donors. Study results and limitations: Despite most TCR sequences being rare, some public TCRs occurred in many donors. Analyses of presence/absence relied on an assumption of roughly uniform sequencing depth across donors. Per a later analysis, HLA-associated TCR beta chains showed more clonal expansion than other, equally common TCR beta chains. A list of more than 150 TCR beta chains associated with cytomegalovirus was given.

PCR amplification relied on 60 Vbeta primers (plus 13 Jbeta primers). The repertoire was sequenced with immunoSEQ multiplex PCR; TCRdb's copy has only in-frame clones and lacks some. The sample lists some 180,000 clones, 82% occurring once. Sequencing was performed on PBMCs. J is TRBJ2-2 and V is TRBV5-4; weak D call: TRBD2 (5 bases). The receptor was derived from a man in his forties in good health and CMV-seronegative. The CDR3 is CASSTNGGGNTGELFF. For the CDR3, the DNA is TGTGCCAGCAGCACTAATGGAGGCGGGAACACCGGGGAGCTGTTTTTT.